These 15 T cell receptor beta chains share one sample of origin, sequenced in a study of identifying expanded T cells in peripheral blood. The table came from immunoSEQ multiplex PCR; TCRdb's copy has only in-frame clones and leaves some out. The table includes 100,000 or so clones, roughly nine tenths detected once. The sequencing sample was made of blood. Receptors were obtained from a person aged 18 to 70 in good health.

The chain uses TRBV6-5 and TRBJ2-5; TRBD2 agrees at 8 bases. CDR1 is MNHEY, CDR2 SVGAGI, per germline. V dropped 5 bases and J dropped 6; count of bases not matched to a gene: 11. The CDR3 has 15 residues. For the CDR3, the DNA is TGTGCCAGCAGTAGGTGGGGGGTAGCGGGGCAGACCCAGTACTTC. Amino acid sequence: CASSRWGVAGQTQYF.

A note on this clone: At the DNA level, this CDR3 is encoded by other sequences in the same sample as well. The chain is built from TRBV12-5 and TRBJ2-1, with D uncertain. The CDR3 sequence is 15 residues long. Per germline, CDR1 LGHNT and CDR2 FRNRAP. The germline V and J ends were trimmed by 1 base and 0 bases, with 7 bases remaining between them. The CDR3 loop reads CASGLGQSSYNEQFF. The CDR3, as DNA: TGTGCTAGTGGTTTGGGGCAGAGCTCCTACAATGAGCAGTTCTTC.

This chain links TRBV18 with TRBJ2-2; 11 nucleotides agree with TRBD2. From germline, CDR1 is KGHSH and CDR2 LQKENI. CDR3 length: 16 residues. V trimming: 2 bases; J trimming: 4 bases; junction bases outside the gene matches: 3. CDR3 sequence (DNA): TGTGCCAGCTCACCAGCTACTAGCGGGGGCACCGGGGAGCTGTTTTTT. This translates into CASSPATSGGTGELFF.

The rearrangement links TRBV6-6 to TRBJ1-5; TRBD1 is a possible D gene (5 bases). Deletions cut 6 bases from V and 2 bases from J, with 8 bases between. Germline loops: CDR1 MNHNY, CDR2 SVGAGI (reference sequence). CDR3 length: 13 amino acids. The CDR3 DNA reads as TGTGCCAGCAGATGGGGCGGCAATCAGCCCCAGCATTTT. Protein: CASRWGGNQPQHF.

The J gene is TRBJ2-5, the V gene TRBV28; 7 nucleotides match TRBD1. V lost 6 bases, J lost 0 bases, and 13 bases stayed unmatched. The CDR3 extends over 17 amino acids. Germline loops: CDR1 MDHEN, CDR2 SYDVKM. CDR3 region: CASSPIWRGGYQETQYF. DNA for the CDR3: TGTGCCAGCAGCCCTATTTGGCGAGGGGGCTACCAAGAGACCCAGTACTTC.

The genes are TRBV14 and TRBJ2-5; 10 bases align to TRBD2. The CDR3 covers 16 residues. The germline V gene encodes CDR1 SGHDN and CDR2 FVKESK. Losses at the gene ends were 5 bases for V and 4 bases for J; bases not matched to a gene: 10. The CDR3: CASSKAGTSVGETQYF. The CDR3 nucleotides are TGTGCCAGCAGCAAAGCCGGGACTAGCGTAGGAGAGACCCAGTACTTC.

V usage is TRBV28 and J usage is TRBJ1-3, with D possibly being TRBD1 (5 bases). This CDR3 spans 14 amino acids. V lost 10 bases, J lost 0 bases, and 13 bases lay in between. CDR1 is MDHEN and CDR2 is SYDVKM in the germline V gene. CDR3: CATRDGGSGNTIYF. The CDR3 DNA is TGTGCCACCAGGGACGGGGGCTCTGGAAACACCATATATTTT.

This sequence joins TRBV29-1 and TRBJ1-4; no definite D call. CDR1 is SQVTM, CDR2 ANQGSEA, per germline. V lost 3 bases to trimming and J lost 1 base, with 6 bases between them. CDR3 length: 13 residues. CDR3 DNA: TGCAGCGTTGACGGGGAAACTAATGAAAAACTGTTTTTT. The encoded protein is CSVDGETNEKLFF. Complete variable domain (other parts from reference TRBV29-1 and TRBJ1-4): SAVISQKPSRDICQRGTSLTIQCQVDSQVTMMFWYRQQPGQSLTLIATANQGSEATYESGFVIDKFPISRPNLTFSTLTVSNMSPEDSSIYLCSVDGETNEKLFFGSGTQLSVL.

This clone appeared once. The CDR3 sequence is CATSESGTVHGSPLHF. For the CDR3, the DNA is TGCGCCACCTCCGAATCTGGGACGGTCCATGGTTCACCCCTCCACTTT. J is TRBJ1-6 and V is TRBV4-3; tentative D call: TRBD1 (5 bases). Per the germline V gene, CDR1 is LGHNA and CDR2 is YSLEER. The CDR3 length is 16 residues. V lost 10 bases, J lost 9 bases, and 25 bases lay in between.

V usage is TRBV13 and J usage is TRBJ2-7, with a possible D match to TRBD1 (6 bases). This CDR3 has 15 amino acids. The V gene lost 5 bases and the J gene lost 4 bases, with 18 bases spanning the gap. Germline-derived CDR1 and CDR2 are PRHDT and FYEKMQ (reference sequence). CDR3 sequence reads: CASSPEGRGTYEQYF. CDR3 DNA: TGTGCCAGCAGCCCTGAGGGCAGGGGAACTTACGAGCAGTACTTC.

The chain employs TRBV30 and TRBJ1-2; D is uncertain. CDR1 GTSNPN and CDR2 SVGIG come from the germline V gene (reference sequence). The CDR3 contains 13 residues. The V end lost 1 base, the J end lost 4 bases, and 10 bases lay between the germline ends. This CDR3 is CAWSAGRSYGYTF. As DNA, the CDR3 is TGTGCCTGGAGTGCTGGCAGGAGCTATGGCTACACCTTC.

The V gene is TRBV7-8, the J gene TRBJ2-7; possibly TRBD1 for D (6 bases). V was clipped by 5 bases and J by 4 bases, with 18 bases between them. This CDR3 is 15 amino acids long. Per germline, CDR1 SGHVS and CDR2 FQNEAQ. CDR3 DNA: TGTGCCAGCAGCCCAGAAGGGGGATTGGGGTACGAGCAGTACTTC. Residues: CASSPEGGLGYEQYF.

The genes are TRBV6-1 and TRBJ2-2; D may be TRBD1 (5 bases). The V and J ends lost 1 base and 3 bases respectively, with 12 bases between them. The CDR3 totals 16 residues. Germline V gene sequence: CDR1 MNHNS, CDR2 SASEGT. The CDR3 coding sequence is TGTGCCAGCAGTGAAGTACAGGCACAGGACACCGGGGAGCTGTTTTTT. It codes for CASSEVQAQDTGELFF.

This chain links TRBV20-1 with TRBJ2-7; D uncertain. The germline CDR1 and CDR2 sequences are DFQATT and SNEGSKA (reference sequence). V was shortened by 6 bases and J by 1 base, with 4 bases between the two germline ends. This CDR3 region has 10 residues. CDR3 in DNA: TGCAGTGCGTTATCCTACGAGCAGTACTTC. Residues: CSALSYEQYF.

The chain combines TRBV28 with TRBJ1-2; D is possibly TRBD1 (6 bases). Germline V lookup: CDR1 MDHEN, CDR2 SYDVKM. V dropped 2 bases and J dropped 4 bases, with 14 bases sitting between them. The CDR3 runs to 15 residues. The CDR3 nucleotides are TGTGCCAGCAGTTTAGCGGGGGCGCGTAGCTATGGCTACACCTTC. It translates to CASSLAGARSYGYTF.